This entry lists 18 T cell receptor beta chains sequenced from one sample in a study of tumor and adjacent non-tumor tissue in lung cancer. This sample's RNA came from whole unsorted tissue. Distant lung tissue was collected more than 3 cm away from the tumor edge. TCRbeta libraries were built with three rounds of nested PCR, modified from ARM-PCR. TCRdb redid the calling of the multiplex PCR reads with MiXCR, one entry per CDR3 protein. The sample consists of approximately 100,000 distinct CDR3 sequences, roughly 60% of them appearing once. The sequencing input was distant non-tumor lung tissue. The receptors were gathered from a young man with non-small cell lung cancer.

Worth noting for this clonotype: Given the absence of the conserved phenylalanine or tryptophan at the CDR3 end, a read error is likely. J is TRBJ1-5 and V is TRBV12-3 or TRBV12-4; D is unclear. The CDR3 consists of 11 residues. V was clipped by 5 bases and J by 8 bases, with 7 bases between them. CDR3 coding DNA: TGTGCCAGCAGTCTCGGGGAGCCCCAGCATTCT. Its translation is CASSLGEPQHS.

Details on this clonotype: One end of the junction fails to match germline, which may point to a read error. The chain recombines TRBV20-1 with TRBJ2-3; 9 bases map to TRBD2. CDR1 DFQATT and CDR2 SNEGSKA come from the germline V gene (reference sequence). This CDR3 is built from 15 residues. The DNA of the CDR3 is TGCTGTGCTAGAGAAAGTGTGGGACTAGCAAGTACGCACTATTTT. The encoded protein is CCARESVGLASTHYF.

J is TRBJ2-3 and V is TRBV11-1; a possible D gene is TRBD2 (7 bases). Germline V gene data show CDR1 as SGHAT and CDR2 as FQDESV (reference sequence). Trimming took 10 bases from V and 3 from J, leaving 20 bases between them. CDR3 length: 15 amino acids. This chain's CDR3 is CATNFMRGRTDTQYF. Written as DNA, the CDR3 is TGTGCCACCAACTTCATGCGGGGGCGGACAGATACGCAGTATTTT.

This clonotype has more than one count but fewer than ten. One end of the junction varies from germline; a read error may be responsible. The rearrangement joins TRBV29-1 to TRBJ2-7, with D tentatively TRBD2 (5 bases). This CDR3 is built from 13 residues. Germline V lookup: CDR1 SQVTM, CDR2 ANQGSEA. The CDR3 reads CSVPNGESYEQYF. DNA of the CDR3: TGTAGCGTTCCGAATGGGGAGTCCTACGAGCAGTACTTC.

About this clonotype: This may be a read error: a much more frequent sequence differs by one nucleotide. This chain uses TRBV4-3 with TRBJ2-1; D might be TRBD1 (6 bases). This CDR3 comprises 15 residues. CDR1 is LGHNA and CDR2 is YSLEER in the germline V gene. The CDR3 DNA reads as TGCGCCAACAGCCCCGAAAGGGGGATATACAATGAGCAGTTCTTC. The encoded protein is CANSPERGIYNEQFF.

Details on this clonotype: Since no conserved phenylalanine or tryptophan closes the CDR3, a read error is the likely cause. This rearrangement joins TRBV20-1 to TRBJ2-2; tentatively, D is TRBD2 (5 bases). Germline values: CDR1 DFQATT, CDR2 SNEGSKA (reference sequence). This CDR3 has 12 residues. CDR3 amino acids: CSARDGPGKLFS. The CDR3 region has the DNA TGCAGTGCTAGAGATGGGCCCGGGAAGCTGTTTTCT.

The chain is built from TRBV20-1 and TRBJ2-5; 11 bases agree with TRBD2. V lost 4 bases and J lost 5; bases outside the gene matches: 6. The CDR3 spans 14 residues. Germline lookup yields CDR1 DFQATT and CDR2 SNEGSKA (reference sequence). CDR3 nucleotides: TGCAGTGCTAACGGATTAGCGGGAGGGGAGACCCAGTACTTC. This encodes CSANGLAGGETQYF.

A note on this clonotype: This is likely a read error, given that the CDR3 carries no conserved phenylalanine or tryptophan at its end. V and J are TRBV11-1 and TRBJ2-7; D may be TRBD2 (6 bases). CDR1 and CDR2 (germline): SGHAT, FQDESV (reference sequence). This CDR3 spans 15 amino acids. The germline V and J ends were trimmed by 1 base and 10 bases, with 20 bases remaining between them. CDR3 region: CASSLESTGTWEQYS. DNA for the CDR3: TGTGCCAGCAGCTTAGAGTCCACCGGGACTTGGGAACAGTACTCC.

For this clonotype: Since a much larger clone is just one base distant, this may be a read error. The V and J genes are TRBV20-1 and TRBJ2-2; D is possibly TRBD1 or TRBD2 (5 bases each). Looked up from germline, CDR1 is DFQATT and CDR2 is SNEGSKA (reference sequence). CDR3 length: 15 amino acids. Trimming took off 0 bases at V and 8 bases at J, with 16 bases between the two ends. The CDR3 protein is CSARDGDRVVGELFF. CDR3 bases: TGCAGTGCTAGAGATGGGGACCGGGTAGTAGGGGAGCTGTTTTTT.

This clonotype has only a few counts. A much larger clone is a single base away; this may be a read error. V gene TRBV6-1 combines with J gene TRBJ2-2; no definite D call. Trimming removed 6 bases from V and 1 base from J, with 6 bases in between. Looked up from germline, CDR1 is MNHNS and CDR2 is SASEGT. The CDR3 is 13 residues long. The CDR3 loop reads CASSPGNTGELFF. The CDR3, as DNA: TGTGCCAGCAGCCCGGGGAACACCGGGGAGCTGTTTTTT.

Comment on this clonotype: This may be a read error, as it is one base from a much larger clone. In this CDR3 the conserved last residue, phenylalanine or tryptophan, is missing, so a read error is likely. This chain links TRBV6-5 with TRBJ1-2; maybe TRBD1 (5 bases). The V end was cut by 8 bases, the J end by 1 base, with 20 bases between. Per the germline V gene, CDR1 is MNHEY and CDR2 is SVGAGI. The CDR3 length is 16 residues. The CDR3 DNA follows: TGTGCCAGCGGAACCGTAGGGGTGACGCTTAACTATGGCTACACCTTA. Its protein product is CASGTVGVTLNYGYTL.

This clonotype has just a few counts. The genes are TRBV7-3 and TRBJ2-1; TRBD2 aligns across 12 bases. Germline lookup yields CDR1 SGHTA and CDR2 FQGTGA. The ends lost 5 bases at V and 6 bases at J; junction bases unmatched: 2. The CDR3 spans 14 residues. CDR3 region: CASSPGLAGNEQFF. The CDR3 DNA is TGTGCCAGCAGCCCGGGACTAGCGGGCAATGAGCAGTTCTTC.

DNA for the CDR3: TGTGCCAGCAGCTTATCGCGGACTAGCGGGAGGGCTAGATACAATGAGCAGTTCTTC. This codes for CASSLSRTSGRARYNEQFF. The rearrangement uses TRBV11-2 and TRBJ2-1; 15 bases are a match to TRBD2. Germline trimming cut 2 bases from V and 4 bases from J; bases unmatched to any gene: 9. Per germline, CDR1 SGHAT and CDR2 FQNNGV. This CDR3 region has 19 residues.

The gene calls are TRBV6-6 and TRBJ1-3; D unclear. Germline values: CDR1 MNHNY, CDR2 SVGAGI (reference sequence). The V gene lost 9 bases and the J gene lost 0 bases, with 18 bases spanning the gap. The CDR3 is 16 residues long. CDR3 DNA: TGTGCCAGTAGCCTGATGGTCAGTCTCTCTGGAAACACCATATATTTT. Translated: CASSLMVSLSGNTIYF.

This clonotype was observed a handful of times. A much larger clone is a single base away; this may be a read error. V is TRBV20-1 and J is TRBJ1-1; D remains unclear. From germline, CDR1 is DFQATT and CDR2 SNEGSKA (reference sequence). The CDR3 is 12 residues long. CDR3 DNA: TGCAGTGTTAGAGACCCGAACACTGAAGCTTTCTTT. Residues: CSVRDPNTEAFF.

As concerns this clonotype: This sequence may be a read error, since a much larger clone differs from it by one base. This chain uses TRBV4-2 with TRBJ2-7; TRBD1 might be the D (6 bases). CDR3 length equals 15 residues. Looked up from germline, CDR1 is LGHNA and CDR2 is YNFKEQ. Trimming pared 3 bases from V and 4 bases from J, leaving 16 bases between. The chain's CDR3 is CASSQGANAGYEQYF. In DNA, the CDR3 is TGTGCCAGCAGCCAGGGGGCTAATGCTGGTTACGAGCAGTACTTC.

Remarks on this clonotype: A clone one base away is much larger, so this may be a read error. The rearrangement joins TRBV24-1 to TRBJ2-1; TRBD1 might be the D (6 bases). This CDR3 spans 15 amino acids. Per the germline V gene, CDR1 is KGHDR and CDR2 is SFDVKD. The CDR3 DNA is TGTGCCACCAGTGATTCCCGGGGACAAGGCAATGAGCAGTCCTTC. Its protein product is CATSDSRGQGNEQSF.

At least ten counts were recorded for this clonotype. The chain joins TRBV12-3 or TRBV12-4 to TRBJ2-5; 11 nucleotides agree with TRBD2. Trimming cost V 1 base and J 5 bases; bases outside gene matches: 9. There are 17 residues in the CDR3. DNA for the CDR3: TGTGCCAGCAGTTTAGGACTAGCGGGAACTCCTGGGGAGACCCAGTACTTC. Translated: CASSLGLAGTPGETQYF.